This T cell receptor beta chain is from a study of STAT3 mutations in large granular lymphocyte leukemia. Study observations and caveats: Every T-cell large granular lymphocyte leukemia patient had at least one immunodominant TCR beta clonotype.

In germline, CDR1 is GTSNPN, CDR2 SVGIG (reference sequence). With 6 bases removed from V and 3 bases from J, the gap between germline ends came to 20 bases. The CDR3 consists of 15 residues. The data were produced by immunoSEQ multiplex PCR, yet TCRdb's version contains in-frame clones alone and is incomplete. The data contain 40,000 to 50,000 clones, approximately 78% of them singletons. Comment on this clone: The antigen is not known.

The sequence was collected from a human donor with T large granular lymphocyte leukemia. Some clones in this sample may be carry-over from other donors' samples. V and J are TRBV30 and TRBJ1-2, with D perhaps TRBD1 (6 bases). The sequenced sample consisted of PBMCs. This CDR3 is CACSTFRGNDYGYTF. The DNA for the CDR3 is TGTGCCTGCTCCACCTTCAGGGGCAACGACTATGGCTACACCTTC.